This TCR beta chain was recovered during a study of T-cell reconstitution after alpha-beta-depleted transplantation in children. Points from the study as a whole: The main origin of T-cell counts and diversity one year after transplant was newly produced T cells. Where alpha-beta T cells came from about two months after transplant was reportedly several hundred expanded graft clones.

This clonotype has more than one count but fewer than ten. Its cognate antigen is unknown. The TCRbeta library incorporated unique molecular identifiers. MiXCR was run by TCRdb on the PCR reads, yielding one entry per CDR3 protein. The sample shows about 200,000 distinct CDR3 sequences, under 8.5% of them seen only once. Deletions cut 4 bases from V and 5 bases from J, with 17 bases between. The germline gives CDR1 SGHVS, CDR2 FNYEAQ. The CDR3 contains 15 residues. The starting material was PBMCs, mostly from graft donor cells, obtained 360 days after TCRalphabeta/CD19-depleted stem cell transplant. The receptor comes from a male patient under 10 years old who had a stem cell transplant for acute myeloid leukemia, so the T cells may come from the graft donor. The chain uses TRBV7-6 and TRBJ2-5, with D possibly TRBD2 on 5 matching bases. CDR3 in DNA: TGTGCCAGCAGCTCCCGGTGGAGGTTACAGGAGACCCAGTACTTC. The encoded protein is CASSSRWRLQETQYF.